Here is one T cell receptor beta chain with its context. These data belong to a study of cytomegalovirus exposure and HLA in healthy donors. It was with 60 Vbeta and 13 Jbeta primers that the PCR ran. Only in-frame clones appear in the TCRdb table, and some are missing; sequencing was by immunoSEQ multiplex PCR. The sample carries around 120,000 clones, 15% to 19% recorded once. Specimen: PBMCs. The receptor was derived from a woman aged 18-29 years in good health and CMV-seronegative.

The CDR3 is CASRAYQGGTEAFF. As DNA, the CDR3 is TGCGCCAGCAGGGCCTACCAGGGTGGCACTGAAGCTTTCTTT. The chain employs TRBV4-1 and TRBJ1-1; a possible D gene is TRBD1 (5 bases). The CDR3 spans 14 residues. V gave up 6 bases and J gave up 4 bases, with 15 bases separating them. The germline V gene has CDR1 MGHRA and CDR2 YSYEKL.